Here is one TCR beta chain with its context. The data were produced by immunoSEQ multiplex PCR, yet TCRdb's version contains in-frame clones alone and is incomplete. The sample holds tens of thousands of clones, 70% to 90% seen once. The data stem from a study of blood T cell repertoires in COVID-19. The sequencing sample was made of peripheral blood. This receptor was obtained from a man aged 60 to 69 with COVID-19, enrolled during active disease.

The CDR3 loop is CASSLTGYSQPQHF. CDR3 nucleotides: TGTGCCAGCAGTTTGACAGGGTACAGTCAGCCCCAGCATTTT. V gene TRBV6-5 combines with J gene TRBJ1-5, with 7 nucleotides matching TRBD1. V lost 4 bases and J lost 6; bases outside the gene matches: 6. CDR1 and CDR2 (germline): MNHEY, SVGAGI. This CDR3 spans 14 amino acids.